This is a list of T cell receptor beta chains from one sample in a study of cytomegalovirus exposure and HLA in healthy donors. Data came from immunoSEQ multiplex PCR; TCRdb stores just in-frame clones and leaves some out. The table lists some 77,000 clones, 79% of them singletons, with roughly 2.5% in the top ten. Sequencing input: PBMCs. The source of these receptors is a man in his thirties or forties in good health and CMV-seronegative. Each CDR3 is given with its conserved first and last residue. The D gene is left open where the match is weak. Size values are once, few and many counts, or a class for expanded clones, and some rows have none.

abundance: .; d_gene: .; j_gene: TRBJ1-3; v_gene: TRBV9; len: 14; CDR3aa: CASSVTRSGNTIYF; CDR3nt: TGTGCCAGCAGCGTAACAAGATCTGGAAACACCATATATTTT
abundance: .; d_gene: TRBD1; j_gene: TRBJ1-2; v_gene: TRBV5-1; len: 14; CDR3aa: CASSLEGQPNGYTF; CDR3nt: TGCGCCAGCAGCCTGGAGGGACAGCCTAATGGCTACACCTTC
abundance: once; d_gene: TRBD2; j_gene: TRBJ2-7; v_gene: TRBV7-9; len: 16; CDR3aa: CASSVLAGVESYEQYF; CDR3nt: TGTGCCAGCAGCGTATTAGCGGGAGTTGAGTCCTACGAGCAGTACTTC
abundance: .; d_gene: TRBD1; j_gene: TRBJ2-7; v_gene: TRBV7-9; len: 17; CDR3aa: CASSPVMRDRGFYEQYF; CDR3nt: TGTGCCAGCAGCCCTGTGATGCGGGACAGGGGATTCTACGAGCAGTACTTC
abundance: .; d_gene: .; j_gene: TRBJ2-5; v_gene: TRBV6-6; len: 13; CDR3aa: CASSYSPSHEQYF; CDR3nt: TGTGCCAGCAGTTACTCGCCCTCTCATGAGCAGTACTTC
abundance: once; d_gene: .; j_gene: TRBJ2-1; v_gene: TRBV9; len: 15; CDR3aa: CASSADRPPNNEQFF; CDR3nt: TGTGCCAGCAGCGCGGACAGACCCCCAAACAATGAGCAGTTCTTC
abundance: .; d_gene: TRBD1; j_gene: TRBJ1-4; v_gene: TRBV7-2; len: 16; CDR3aa: CASSRKPGQGNEKLFF; CDR3nt: TGTGCCAGCAGCCGAAAGCCGGGACAGGGAAATGAAAAACTGTTTTTT
abundance: medium-sized; d_gene: .; j_gene: TRBJ2-7; v_gene: TRBV4-2; len: 14; CDR3aa: CASSPQGGPYEQYF; CDR3nt: TGTGCCAGCAGCCCACAGGGGGGGCCCTACGAGCAGTACTTC
abundance: once; d_gene: TRBD1; j_gene: TRBJ1-5; v_gene: TRBV6-6; len: 15; CDR3aa: CASIMGGTGTQPQHF; CDR3nt: TGTGCCAGCATCATGGGGGGGACAGGGACTCAGCCCCAGCATTTT
abundance: .; d_gene: TRBD2; j_gene: TRBJ2-7; v_gene: TRBV15; len: 16; CDR3aa: CATSRDGSGSSYEQYF; CDR3nt: TGTGCCACCAGCAGAGATGGAAGCGGGAGCTCCTACGAGCAGTACTTC
abundance: .; d_gene: .; j_gene: TRBJ1-6; v_gene: TRBV25-1; len: 15; CDR3aa: CASSESTGWASPLHF; CDR3nt: TGTGCCAGCAGTGAATCCACAGGGTGGGCTTCACCCCTCCACTTT
abundance: .; d_gene: TRBD1; j_gene: TRBJ1-1; v_gene: TRBV7-2; len: 14; CDR3aa: CASSPRQGDTEAFF; CDR3nt: TGTGCCAGCAGCCCCCGACAGGGGGACACTGAAGCTTTCTTT
abundance: .; d_gene: TRBD1; j_gene: TRBJ2-1; v_gene: TRBV7-6; len: 14; CDR3aa: CASSPRTGHNEQFF; CDR3nt: TGTGCCAGCAGCCCTCGGACAGGACACAATGAGCAGTTCTTC
abundance: .; d_gene: TRBD1; j_gene: TRBJ1-5; v_gene: TRBV4-1; len: 15; CDR3aa: CASRREGQGEWPQHF; CDR3nt: TGCGCCAGCAGACGAGAGGGACAGGGGGAATGGCCCCAGCATTTT
abundance: .; d_gene: .; j_gene: TRBJ2-1; v_gene: TRBV29-1; len: 14; CDR3aa: CSVRTRSRNNEQFF; CDR3nt: TGCAGCGTAAGAACTAGATCCAGGAACAATGAGCAGTTCTTC
abundance: few; d_gene: .; j_gene: TRBJ1-2; v_gene: TRBV6-5; len: 14; CDR3aa: CASSYSGGIYGYTF; CDR3nt: TGTGCCAGCAGTTACTCTGGAGGGATCTATGGCTACACCTTC
abundance: .; d_gene: .; j_gene: TRBJ1-2; v_gene: TRBV2; len: 15; CDR3aa: CASSAQVQGFYGYTF; CDR3nt: TGTGCCAGCAGTGCGCAGGTTCAGGGATTCTATGGCTACACCTTC
abundance: .; d_gene: TRBD1; j_gene: TRBJ2-2; v_gene: TRBV7-9; len: 15; CDR3aa: CASSLDGTVTGELFF; CDR3nt: TGTGCCAGCAGCTTAGACGGGACAGTCACCGGGGAGCTGTTTTTT
abundance: .; d_gene: .; j_gene: TRBJ1-5; v_gene: TRBV2; len: 15; CDR3aa: CASSGTGDVRQPQHF; CDR3nt: TGTGCCAGCAGCGGAACTGGAGACGTTCGTCAGCCCCAGCATTTT
abundance: .; d_gene: TRBD1; j_gene: TRBJ1-1; v_gene: TRBV27; len: 15; CDR3aa: CASSPGTAEGYEAFF; CDR3nt: TGTGCCAGCAGTCCGGGGACAGCAGAGGGTTATGAAGCTTTCTTT
abundance: .; d_gene: .; j_gene: TRBJ2-5; v_gene: TRBV28; len: 11; CDR3aa: CASRTGETQYF; CDR3nt: TGTGCCAGCAGGACGGGGGAGACCCAGTACTTC
abundance: once; d_gene: TRBD2; j_gene: TRBJ2-2; v_gene: TRBV4-2; len: 15; CDR3aa: CASSQVGGDTGELFF; CDR3nt: TGTGCCAGCAGCCAAGTGGGGGGGGACACCGGGGAGCTGTTTTTT
abundance: .; d_gene: TRBD1; j_gene: TRBJ2-5; v_gene: TRBV19; len: 15; CDR3aa: CASSPTRTGQETQYF; CDR3nt: TGTGCCAGTAGTCCAACCCGGACAGGACAAGAGACCCAGTACTTC
abundance: once; d_gene: .; j_gene: TRBJ2-5; v_gene: TRBV7-7; len: 13; CDR3aa: CASSLTEQLTQYF; CDR3nt: TGTGCTAGCAGCTTGACAGAGCAGTTGACCCAGTACTTC
abundance: .; d_gene: .; j_gene: TRBJ1-3; v_gene: TRBV9; len: 14; CDR3aa: CASSVGPKGDTIYF; CDR3nt: TGTGCCAGCAGCGTAGGGCCGAAGGGAGACACCATATATTTT
abundance: .; d_gene: TRBD2; j_gene: TRBJ2-7; v_gene: TRBV30; len: 13; CDR3aa: CAWGGTSANEQYF; CDR3nt: TGTGCCTGGGGGGGGACTAGCGCCAACGAGCAGTACTTC
abundance: .; d_gene: .; j_gene: TRBJ2-1; v_gene: TRBV4-3; len: 15; CDR3aa: CASSQDPGAYNEQFF; CDR3nt: TGCGCCAGCAGCCAAGATCCGGGAGCCTACAATGAGCAGTTCTTC
abundance: .; d_gene: TRBD1; j_gene: TRBJ1-2; v_gene: TRBV7-9; len: 15; CDR3aa: CSSSLGGGADYGYTF; CDR3nt: TGTTCCAGCAGCTTAGGAGGGGGCGCAGACTATGGCTACACCTTC
abundance: .; d_gene: .; j_gene: TRBJ2-5; v_gene: TRBV30; len: 13; CDR3aa: CAWSVIGAETQYF; CDR3nt: TGTGCCTGGAGTGTAATAGGGGCGGAGACCCAGTACTTC
abundance: .; d_gene: .; j_gene: TRBJ1-6; v_gene: TRBV7-6; len: 14; CDR3aa: CASSLSNYNSPLHF; CDR3nt: TGTGCCAGCAGCTTGTCAAATTATAATTCACCCCTCCACTTT
abundance: .; d_gene: TRBD1; j_gene: TRBJ2-2; v_gene: TRBV7-6; len: 14; CDR3aa: CASSRETGSGELFF; CDR3nt: TGTGCCAGCAGCAGAGAGACAGGGTCCGGGGAGCTGTTTTTT
abundance: .; d_gene: .; j_gene: TRBJ1-1; v_gene: TRBV5-6; len: 14; CDR3aa: CASSLTGLRTEAFF; CDR3nt: TGTGCCAGCAGCTTGACAGGGCTGAGGACTGAAGCTTTCTTT
abundance: many; d_gene: .; j_gene: TRBJ1-1; v_gene: TRBV6-5; len: 13; CDR3aa: CASSPTENTEAFF; CDR3nt: TGTGCCAGCAGCCCTACAGAGAACACTGAAGCTTTCTTT
abundance: .; d_gene: .; j_gene: TRBJ2-3; v_gene: TRBV27; len: 15; CDR3aa: CASSLGGGDTDTQYF; CDR3nt: TGTGCCAGCAGTTTAGGGGGCGGAGACACAGATACGCAGTATTTT
abundance: few; d_gene: .; j_gene: TRBJ1-2; v_gene: TRBV29-1; len: 11; CDR3aa: CSVVGLYGYTF; CDR3nt: TGCAGCGTTGTGGGACTCTATGGCTACACCTTC
abundance: .; d_gene: .; j_gene: TRBJ1-5; v_gene: TRBV6-6; len: 14; CDR3aa: CASRKGDSNQPQHF; CDR3nt: TGTGCCAGCAGAAAGGGGGACAGCAATCAGCCCCAGCATTTT
abundance: .; d_gene: .; j_gene: TRBJ1-2; v_gene: TRBV10-3; len: 16; CDR3aa: CAISESLTDINYGYTF; CDR3nt: TGTGCCATCAGTGAGTCGTTGACAGATATTAACTATGGCTACACCTTC
abundance: .; d_gene: .; j_gene: TRBJ1-1; v_gene: TRBV11-2; len: 14; CDR3aa: CASSVGGAYTEAFF; CDR3nt: TGTGCCAGCAGCGTTGGGGGCGCGTACACTGAAGCTTTCTTT
abundance: .; d_gene: TRBD2; j_gene: TRBJ2-2; v_gene: TRBV10-3; len: 16; CDR3aa: CAISPFSGANTGELFF; CDR3nt: TGTGCCATCAGTCCCTTTAGCGGGGCGAACACCGGGGAGCTGTTTTTT
abundance: few; d_gene: TRBD2; j_gene: TRBJ2-7; v_gene: TRBV10-3; len: 14; CDR3aa: CAISELAGVYEQYF; CDR3nt: TGTGCCATCAGTGAACTAGCGGGAGTCTACGAGCAGTACTTC
abundance: .; d_gene: TRBD2; j_gene: TRBJ2-7; v_gene: TRBV6-1; len: 14; CDR3aa: CASSEAGGSYEQYF; CDR3nt: TGTGCCAGCAGTGAAGCGGGAGGGTCCTACGAGCAGTACTTC
abundance: .; d_gene: .; j_gene: TRBJ2-7; v_gene: TRBV28; len: 14; CDR3aa: CASTLGTLGYEQYF; CDR3nt: TGTGCCAGCACCCTAGGGACTCTCGGGTACGAGCAGTACTTC
abundance: .; d_gene: TRBD1; j_gene: TRBJ2-1; v_gene: TRBV5-1; len: 17; CDR3aa: CASSLPRTGETNNEQFF; CDR3nt: TGCGCCAGCAGCTTGCCGAGGACAGGGGAGACCAACAATGAGCAGTTCTTC
abundance: .; d_gene: TRBD1; j_gene: TRBJ1-4; v_gene: TRBV6-4; len: 13; CDR3aa: CASSRDRDEKLFF; CDR3nt: TGTGCCAGCAGCCGGGACAGAGATGAAAAACTGTTTTTT
abundance: .; d_gene: .; j_gene: TRBJ1-1; v_gene: TRBV10-3; len: 18; CDR3aa: CAISESVGGPSSHTEAFF; CDR3nt: TGTGCCATCAGTGAGTCGGTGGGAGGGCCCTCGTCTCACACTGAAGCTTTCTTT
abundance: .; d_gene: .; j_gene: TRBJ1-2; v_gene: TRBV7-9; len: 14; CDR3aa: CASSSSLGDYGYTF; CDR3nt: TGTGCCAGCAGCTCCTCTTTGGGAGACTATGGCTACACCTTC
abundance: .; d_gene: TRBD2; j_gene: TRBJ2-5; v_gene: TRBV6-9; len: 15; CDR3aa: CRSSSAASGSETQYF; CDR3nt: TGTCGCAGCAGTTCGGCGGCTAGCGGGAGTGAGACCCAGTACTTC
abundance: .; d_gene: TRBD1; j_gene: TRBJ2-5; v_gene: TRBV18; len: 16; CDR3aa: CASSPRTGLGQETQYF; CDR3nt: TGTGCCAGCTCACCGCGGACAGGGTTGGGACAAGAGACCCAGTACTTC
abundance: .; d_gene: .; j_gene: TRBJ2-1; v_gene: TRBV28; len: 13; CDR3aa: CASGNILDNEQFF; CDR3nt: TGTGCCAGCGGAAATATCCTAGACAATGAGCAGTTCTTC
abundance: .; d_gene: .; j_gene: TRBJ2-1; v_gene: TRBV30; len: 13; CDR3aa: CACYGTQYNEQFF; CDR3nt: TGTGCCTGCTACGGGACTCAATACAATGAGCAGTTCTTC
abundance: once; d_gene: .; j_gene: TRBJ2-1; v_gene: TRBV5-6; len: 16; CDR3aa: CASTLTGTPRGNEQFF; CDR3nt: TGTGCCAGCACCCTTACTGGGACTCCTAGGGGCAATGAGCAGTTCTTC
abundance: few; d_gene: TRBD1; j_gene: TRBJ1-1; v_gene: TRBV7-9; len: 13; CDR3aa: CASSSQGATEAFF; CDR3nt: TGTGCCAGCAGCTCACAGGGGGCCACTGAAGCTTTCTTT
abundance: .; d_gene: .; j_gene: TRBJ2-3; v_gene: TRBV5-1; len: 16; CDR3aa: CASSLVPGSGTDTQYF; CDR3nt: TGCGCCAGCAGCTTGGTTCCGGGAAGCGGCACAGATACGCAGTATTTT
abundance: .; d_gene: .; j_gene: TRBJ2-3; v_gene: TRBV29-1; len: 13; CDR3aa: CSVEVVSSDTQYF; CDR3nt: TGCAGCGTTGAAGTGGTTAGCTCAGATACGCAGTATTTT
abundance: .; d_gene: .; j_gene: TRBJ2-2; v_gene: TRBV19; len: 15; CDR3aa: CASKDWGVYTGELFF; CDR3nt: TGCGCCAGTAAGGATTGGGGAGTGTACACCGGGGAGCTGTTTTTT
abundance: .; d_gene: .; j_gene: TRBJ2-2; v_gene: TRBV19; len: 14; CDR3aa: CASNTGTNTGELFF; CDR3nt: TGTGCCAGTAATACGGGGACGAACACCGGGGAGCTGTTTTTT
abundance: .; d_gene: TRBD2; j_gene: TRBJ2-7; v_gene: TRBV28; len: 14; CDR3aa: CASSRGGSSYEQYF; CDR3nt: TGTGCCAGCAGCCGGGGCGGGAGTAGCTACGAGCAGTACTTC